This T cell receptor (beta chain) was sequenced in a study of blood T cell repertoires in COVID-19. The V and J ends lost 0 bases and 7 bases, in that order; junction bases with no gene match: 2. The germline V gene has CDR1 SGDLS and CDR2 YYNGEE. The CDR3 consists of 14 residues. Assay: immunoSEQ multiplex PCR; the TCRdb copy retains only in-frame clones and omits some. The table lists around 80,000 clones, roughly 80% of them singletons, with 27% in the top ten. What was sequenced was peripheral blood. This receptor was identified in a human donor in a cohort sampled during active COVID-19. The chain combines TRBV9 with TRBJ2-7, with 12 bases identical to TRBD2. The CDR3 DNA follows: TGTGCCAGCAGCGTAGGGACTAGCGGGGAAGAGCAGTACTTC. As protein: CASSVGTSGEEQYF.